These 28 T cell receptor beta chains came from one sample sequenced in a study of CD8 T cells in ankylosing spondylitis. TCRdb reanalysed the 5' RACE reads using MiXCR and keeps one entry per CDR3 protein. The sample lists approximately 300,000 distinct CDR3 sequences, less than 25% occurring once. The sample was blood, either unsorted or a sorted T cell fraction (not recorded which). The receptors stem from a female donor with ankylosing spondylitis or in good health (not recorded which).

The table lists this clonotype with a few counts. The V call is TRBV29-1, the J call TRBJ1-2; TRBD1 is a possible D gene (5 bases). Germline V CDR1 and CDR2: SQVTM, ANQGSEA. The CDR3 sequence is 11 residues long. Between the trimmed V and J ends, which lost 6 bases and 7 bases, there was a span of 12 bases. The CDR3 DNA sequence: TGCAGCGTAGGTGGCAGGGCTGGCTACACCTTC. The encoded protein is CSVGGRAGYTF.

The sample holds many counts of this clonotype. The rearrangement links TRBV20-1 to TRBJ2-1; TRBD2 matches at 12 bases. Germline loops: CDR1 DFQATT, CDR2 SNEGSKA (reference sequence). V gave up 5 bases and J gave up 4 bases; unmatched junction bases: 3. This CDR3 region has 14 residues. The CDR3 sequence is CSAWTSGMYNEQFF. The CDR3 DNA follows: TGCAGTGCTTGGACTAGCGGGATGTACAATGAGCAGTTCTTC.

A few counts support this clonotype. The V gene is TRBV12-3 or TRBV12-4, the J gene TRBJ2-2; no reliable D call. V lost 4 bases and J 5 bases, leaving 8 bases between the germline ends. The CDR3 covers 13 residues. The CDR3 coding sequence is TGTGCCAGCAGTTCCCAAAGGACCGGGGAGCTGTTTTTT. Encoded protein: CASSSQRTGELFF.

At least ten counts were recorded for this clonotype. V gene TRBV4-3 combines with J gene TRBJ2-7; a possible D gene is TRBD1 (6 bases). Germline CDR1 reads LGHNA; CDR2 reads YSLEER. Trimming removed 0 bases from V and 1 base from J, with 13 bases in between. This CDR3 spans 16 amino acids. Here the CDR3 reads CASSQDQGQGSYEQYF. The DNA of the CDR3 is TGCGCCAGCAGCCAAGACCAGGGGCAGGGGTCCTACGAGCAGTACTTC.

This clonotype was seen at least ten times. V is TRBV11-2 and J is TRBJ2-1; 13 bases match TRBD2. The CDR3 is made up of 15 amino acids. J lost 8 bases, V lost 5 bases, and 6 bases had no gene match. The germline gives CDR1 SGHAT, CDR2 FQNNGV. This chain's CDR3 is CASSVLAGGIYEQFF. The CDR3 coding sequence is TGTGCCAGCAGCGTACTAGCGGGAGGGATTTATGAGCAGTTCTTC.

The DNA for the CDR3 is TGTGCCTGGATGTACGGGAATTCCTACAATGAGCAGTTCTTC. Translation: CAWMYGNSYNEQFF. The V call is TRBV30, the J call TRBJ2-1, with D perhaps matching TRBD2 (5 bases). The CDR3 extends over 14 amino acids. Between the trimmed V and J ends, which lost 4 bases and 1 base, there was a span of 11 bases. CDR1 and CDR2 from the germline V gene are GTSNPN and SVGIG (reference sequence).

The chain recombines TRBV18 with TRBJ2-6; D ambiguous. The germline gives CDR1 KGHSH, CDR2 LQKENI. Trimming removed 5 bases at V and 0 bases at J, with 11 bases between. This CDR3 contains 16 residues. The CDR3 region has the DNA TGTGCCAGCTCATTACGGGCCTTCTCTGGGGCCAACGTCCTGACTTTC. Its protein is CASSLRAFSGANVLTF.

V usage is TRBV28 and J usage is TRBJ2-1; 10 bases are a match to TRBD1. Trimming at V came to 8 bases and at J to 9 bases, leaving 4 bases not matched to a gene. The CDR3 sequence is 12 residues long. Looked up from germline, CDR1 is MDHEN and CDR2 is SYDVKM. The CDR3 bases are TGTGCCAGCCGGACAGGGGGGACTGAGCAGTTCTTC. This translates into CASRTGGTEQFF.

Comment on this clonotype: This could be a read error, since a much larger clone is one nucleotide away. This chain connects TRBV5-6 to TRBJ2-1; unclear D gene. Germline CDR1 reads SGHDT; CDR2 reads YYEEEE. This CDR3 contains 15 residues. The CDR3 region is CTSRSVGVTDNEQFF. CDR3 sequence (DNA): TGTACCAGCAGATCCGTCGGTGTAACAGACAATGAGCAGTTCTTC.

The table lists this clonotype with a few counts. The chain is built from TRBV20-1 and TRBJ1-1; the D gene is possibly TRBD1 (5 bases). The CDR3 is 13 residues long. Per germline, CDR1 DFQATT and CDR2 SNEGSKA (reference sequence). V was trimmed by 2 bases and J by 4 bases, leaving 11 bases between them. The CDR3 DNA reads TGCAGTGCTAGAAAGGGAACAGGCACTGAAGCTTTCTTT. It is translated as CSARKGTGTEAFF.

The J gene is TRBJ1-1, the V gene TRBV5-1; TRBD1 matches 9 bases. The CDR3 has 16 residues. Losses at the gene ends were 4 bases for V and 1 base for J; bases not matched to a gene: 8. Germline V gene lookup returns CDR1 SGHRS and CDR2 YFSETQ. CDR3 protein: CASSPDRGLGNTEAFF. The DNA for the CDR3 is TGCGCCAGCAGCCCGGACAGGGGATTAGGGAACACTGAAGCTTTCTTT.

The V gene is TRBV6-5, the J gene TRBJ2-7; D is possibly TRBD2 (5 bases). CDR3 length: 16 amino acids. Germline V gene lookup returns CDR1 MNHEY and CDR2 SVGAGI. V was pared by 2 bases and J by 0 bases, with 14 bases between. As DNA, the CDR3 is TGTGCCAGCAGTTACGATGGCGGGCTTCACTCCTACGAGCAGTACTTC. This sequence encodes CASSYDGGLHSYEQYF.

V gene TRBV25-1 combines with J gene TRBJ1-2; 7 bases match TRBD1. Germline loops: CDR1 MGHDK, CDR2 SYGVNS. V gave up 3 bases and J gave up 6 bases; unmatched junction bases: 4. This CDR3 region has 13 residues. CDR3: CASSDPGQHGYTF. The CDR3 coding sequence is TGTGCCAGCAGTGACCCGGGACAGCATGGCTACACCTTC.

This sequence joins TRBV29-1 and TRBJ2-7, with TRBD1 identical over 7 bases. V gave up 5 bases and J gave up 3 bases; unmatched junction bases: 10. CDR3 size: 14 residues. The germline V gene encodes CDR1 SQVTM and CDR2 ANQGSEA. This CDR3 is CSVLTRTGDYEQYF. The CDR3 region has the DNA TGCAGCGTTCTTACTCGGACAGGAGACTACGAGCAGTACTTC.

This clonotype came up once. Here the CDR3 reads CASSEGLADSYEQYF. In DNA, the CDR3 is TGTGCCAGCAGCGAGGGACTAGCGGACTCCTACGAGCAGTACTTC. This chain connects TRBV9 to TRBJ2-7, with 11 bases aligning to TRBD2. Germline trimming cut 3 bases from V and 0 bases from J; bases unmatched to any gene: 2. This CDR3 contains 15 residues. From germline, CDR1 is SGDLS and CDR2 YYNGEE.

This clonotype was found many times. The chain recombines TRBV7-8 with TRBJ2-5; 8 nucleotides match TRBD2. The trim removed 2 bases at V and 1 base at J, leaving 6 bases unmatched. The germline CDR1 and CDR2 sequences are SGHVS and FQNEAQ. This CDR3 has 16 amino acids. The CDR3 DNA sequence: TGTGCCAGCAGCTTAAGAAGGCTAGCGGGCCAAGAGACCCAGTACTTC. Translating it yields CASSLRRLAGQETQYF.

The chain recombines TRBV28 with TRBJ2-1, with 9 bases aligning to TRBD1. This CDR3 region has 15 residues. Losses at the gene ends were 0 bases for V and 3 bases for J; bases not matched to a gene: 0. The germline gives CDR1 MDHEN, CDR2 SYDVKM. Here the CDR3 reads CASSLWDRGYNEQFF. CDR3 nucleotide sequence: TGTGCCAGCAGTTTATGGGACAGGGGCTACAATGAGCAGTTCTTC.

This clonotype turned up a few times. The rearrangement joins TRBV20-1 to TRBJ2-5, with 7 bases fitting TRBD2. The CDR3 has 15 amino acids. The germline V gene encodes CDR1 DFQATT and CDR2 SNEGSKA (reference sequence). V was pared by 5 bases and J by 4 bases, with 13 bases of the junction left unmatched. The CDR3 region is CSARVGGGPGETQYF. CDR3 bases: TGCAGTGCTCGAGTGGGGGGAGGGCCGGGAGAGACCCAGTACTTC.

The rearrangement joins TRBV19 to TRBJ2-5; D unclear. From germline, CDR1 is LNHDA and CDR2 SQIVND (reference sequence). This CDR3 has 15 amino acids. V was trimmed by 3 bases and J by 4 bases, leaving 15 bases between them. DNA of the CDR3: TGTGCCAGTAGTATGGGCCAACTCGGTGGAGAGACCCAGTACTTC. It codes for CASSMGQLGGETQYF.

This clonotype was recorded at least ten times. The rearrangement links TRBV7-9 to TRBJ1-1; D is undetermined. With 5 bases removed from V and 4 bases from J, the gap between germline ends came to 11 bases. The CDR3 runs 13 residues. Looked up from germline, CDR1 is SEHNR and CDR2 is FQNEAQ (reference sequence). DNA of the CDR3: TGTGCCAGCAGCCTCAGCGGAAGCACTGAAGCTTTCTTT. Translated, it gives CASSLSGSTEAFF. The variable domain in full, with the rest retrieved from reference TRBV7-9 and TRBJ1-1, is DTGVSQNPRHKITKRGQNVTFRCDPISEHNRLYWYRQTLGQGPEFLTYFQNEAQLEKSRLLSDRFSAERPKGSFSTLEIQRTEQGDSAMYLCASSLSGSTEAFFGQGTRLTVV.

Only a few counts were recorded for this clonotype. CDR3 bases: TGTGCCAGCAGTCCGCAAGGACATCGGAATTCACCCCTCCACTTT. Encoded protein: CASSPQGHRNSPLHF. J is TRBJ1-6 and V is TRBV12-3 or TRBV12-4; tentative D call: TRBD1 (5 bases). The germline V and J ends were trimmed by 5 bases and 7 bases, with 15 bases remaining between them. This CDR3 is 15 amino acids long.

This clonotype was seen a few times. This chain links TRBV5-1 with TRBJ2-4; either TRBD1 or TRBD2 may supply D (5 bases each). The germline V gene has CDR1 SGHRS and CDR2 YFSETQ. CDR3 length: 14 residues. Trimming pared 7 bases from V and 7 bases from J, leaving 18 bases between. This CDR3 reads CASASRAGRNIQYF. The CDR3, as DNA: TGCGCCAGCGCTAGCCGGGCAGGGCGTAACATTCAGTACTTC. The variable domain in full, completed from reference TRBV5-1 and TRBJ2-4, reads KAGVTQTPRYLIKTRGQQVTLSCSPISGHRSVSWYQQTPGQGLQFLFEYFSETQRNKGNFPGRFSGRQFSNSRSEMNVSTLELGDSALYLCASASRAGRNIQYFGAGTRLSVL.

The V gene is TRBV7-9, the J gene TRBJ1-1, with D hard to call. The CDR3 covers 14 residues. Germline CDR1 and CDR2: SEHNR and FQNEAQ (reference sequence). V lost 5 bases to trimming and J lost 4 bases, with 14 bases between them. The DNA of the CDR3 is TGTGCCAGCAGCATGGGCCTCTCCGGCACTGAAGCTTTCTTT. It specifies CASSMGLSGTEAFF.

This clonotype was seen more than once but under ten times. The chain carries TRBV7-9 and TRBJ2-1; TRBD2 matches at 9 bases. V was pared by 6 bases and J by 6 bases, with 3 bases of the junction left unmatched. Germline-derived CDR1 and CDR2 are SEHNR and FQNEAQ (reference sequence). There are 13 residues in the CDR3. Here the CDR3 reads CASRGLALNEQFF. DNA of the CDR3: TGTGCCAGCAGGGGACTAGCCCTCAATGAGCAGTTCTTC.

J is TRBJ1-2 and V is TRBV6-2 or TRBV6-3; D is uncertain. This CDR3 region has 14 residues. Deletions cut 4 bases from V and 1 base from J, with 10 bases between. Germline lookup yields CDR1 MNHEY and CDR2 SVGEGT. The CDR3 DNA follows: TGTGCCAGCAGTTTCGGACGCGATAACTATGGCTACACCTTC. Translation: CASSFGRDNYGYTF.

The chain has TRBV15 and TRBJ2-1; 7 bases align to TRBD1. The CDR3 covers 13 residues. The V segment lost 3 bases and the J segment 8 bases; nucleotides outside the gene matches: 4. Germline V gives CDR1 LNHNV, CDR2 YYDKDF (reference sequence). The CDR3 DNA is TGTGCCACCAGCAGCAACAGGGGATATGAGCAGTTCTTC. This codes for CATSSNRGYEQFF.

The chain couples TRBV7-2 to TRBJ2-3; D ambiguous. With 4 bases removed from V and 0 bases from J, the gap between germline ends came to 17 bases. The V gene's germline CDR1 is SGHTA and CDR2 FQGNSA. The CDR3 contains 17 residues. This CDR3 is CASSSPPHWLSTDTQYF. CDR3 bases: TGTGCCAGCAGCTCCCCCCCCCACTGGCTCAGCACAGATACGCAGTATTTT.

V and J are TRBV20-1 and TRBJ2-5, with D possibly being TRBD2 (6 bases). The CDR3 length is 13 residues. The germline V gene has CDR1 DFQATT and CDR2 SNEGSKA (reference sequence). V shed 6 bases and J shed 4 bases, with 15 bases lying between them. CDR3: CSATTGGGETQYF. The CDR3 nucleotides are TGCAGTGCCACCACCGGGGGAGGAGAGACCCAGTACTTC.